These 22 T cell receptor beta chains share one sample of origin, sequenced in a study of tumor-infiltrating lymphocytes in primary liver carcinoma. Scientists recovered RNA and DNA together from about 20-30 mg of unsorted bulk tissue. Total RNA (around 500 ng) served as template for TCR beta cDNA synthesis primed by a constant-region primer. Slightly modified ARM-PCR, run as three nested multiplex PCR rounds, produced the TCR beta libraries. Each of the first two PCR rounds ran approximately 11 cycles with TRBV1-TRBV30 forward and C-beta reverse primers. TCRdb processed the multiplex PCR reads anew with MiXCR; each CDR3 protein has one entry. The sample records tens of thousands of distinct CDR3 sequences, approximately 80% being singletons. The sequenced sample was liver tumor tissue from sampling region 5. Subset given: tumor region T5, tumor centre. These receptors originate from a man aged 35 to 55 with primary liver carcinoma and hepatitis B virus infection.

Remarks on this clonotype: The germline gene is not matched at one end of the junction; a read error may be the cause. The chain uses TRBV30 and TRBJ2-2; TRBD2 might be the D (5 bases). Germline V gene sequence: CDR1 GTSNPN, CDR2 SVGIG (reference sequence). CDR3 length equals 13 residues. The CDR3 loop reads CAWSCGTAGELFF. The DNA for the CDR3 is TGTGCCTGGAGTTGCGGTACCGCCGGGGAACTGTTTTTT.

The chain couples TRBV5-4 to TRBJ2-7; 11 bases line up with TRBD2. The ends lost 2 bases at V and 6 bases at J; junction bases unmatched: 4. The CDR3 extends over 14 amino acids. Per the germline V gene, CDR1 is SGHNT and CDR2 is YYREEE (reference sequence). CDR3 loop: CASSLLTSGSEQYF. The CDR3 DNA follows: TGTGCCAGCAGCTTACTAACTAGCGGGAGCGAGCAGTACTTC. Supplemented by reference TRBV5-4 and TRBJ2-7, the full variable domain reads ETGVTQSPTHLIKTRGQQVTLRCSSQSGHNTVSWYQQALGQGPQFIFQYYREEENGRGNFPPRFSGLQFPNYSSELNVNALELDDSALYLCASSLLTSGSEQYFGPGTRLTVT.

This clonotype was observed many times. The chain combines TRBV5-1 with TRBJ2-7; D remains unclear. The V and J ends lost 4 bases and 2 bases respectively, with 13 bases between them. CDR1 is SGHRS, CDR2 YFSETQ, per germline. The CDR3 spans 14 residues. The DNA for the CDR3 is TGCGCCAGCAGCCCGGATAGGGCCCCCTACGAGCAGTACTTC. This sequence encodes CASSPDRAPYEQYF.

This clonotype was seen a single time. The junction shows a germline mismatch at one end, possibly a read error. This chain joins TRBV11-2 and TRBJ2-7; D gene unclear. This CDR3 region has 12 residues. From germline, CDR1 is SGHAT and CDR2 FQNNGV. The CDR3 region is CASSLVDRSMYF. In nucleotides, the CDR3 is TGTGCCAGTAGCTTAGTTGATAGGAGCATGTACTTC.

This clonotype was seen many times. This chain links TRBV5-1 with TRBJ2-2, with TRBD2 matching over 12 bases. CDR3 length: 17 residues. Per germline, CDR1 SGHRS and CDR2 YFSETQ. V shed 0 bases, J shed 2 bases, and the junction held 2 bases outside the gene matches. CDR3 DNA sequence: TGCGCCAGCAGCTTGGAGACTAGCGGGAGAAACACCGGGGAGCTGTTTTTT. Amino acid sequence: CASSLETSGRNTGELFF.

A remark on this clonotype: A single base separates this from a much larger clone, so it may be a read error. This chain uses TRBV30 with TRBJ1-4; D remains unclear. Germline V gene sequence: CDR1 GTSNPN, CDR2 SVGIG (reference sequence). The CDR3 has 13 amino acids. In nucleotides, the CDR3 is TGTGCCTGGAACCGGTTCCGGAATGGAAAACCGTTTTTT. Its translation is CAWNRFRNGKPFF.

In regard to this clonotype: A much larger clone lies a single base off, so this may be a read error. The chain joins TRBV20-1 to TRBJ2-7; 7 bases line up with TRBD1. Germline V CDR1 and CDR2: DFQATT, SNEGSKA (reference sequence). CDR3 length equals 14 residues. The chain's CDR3 is CSAKDRASLYKQYF. DNA of the CDR3: TGCAGTGCCAAAGACAGGGCTTCCCTCTACAAGCAGTACTTC.

This clonotype was recorded at least ten times. A junction end diverges from the germline sequence, so it may reflect a read error. The chain carries TRBV5-5 and TRBJ2-1; 10 nucleotides match TRBD2. This CDR3 has 16 residues. Germline-derived CDR1 and CDR2 are SGHKS and YYEKEE (reference sequence). CDR3 DNA sequence: TGTGCCGGCAGCTTGATGGCTAGCGGGAGCCACAATGAGCAGTTCTTC. Translation: CAGSLMASGSHNEQFF.

This clonotype showed up just a few times. This may stem from a read error, because a much larger clone lies one nucleotide away. The CDR3 does not end in the conserved phenylalanine or tryptophan, so this is likely a read error. The V and J genes are TRBV30 and TRBJ1-3, with D uncertain. Germline loops: CDR1 GTSNPN, CDR2 SVGIG (reference sequence). The CDR3 contains 15 residues. The CDR3 here is CTWRFGPGAGNTIYL. The CDR3 nucleotides read TGTACCTGGAGGTTTGGTCCTGGCGCTGGAAACACCATATATCTT.

As to this clonotype: One end of the junction does not line up with germline, which may come from a read error. V is TRBV29-1 and J is TRBJ2-1; 8 bases align to TRBD2. There are 15 residues in the CDR3. Looked up from germline, CDR1 is SQVTM and CDR2 is ANQGSEA. Here the CDR3 reads CRVGLPGGYYNEQFF. CDR3 nucleotides: TGCAGGGTTGGACTACCGGGAGGGTACTACAATGAGCAGTTCTTC.

With respect to this clonotype: At one end the junction does not follow the germline gene, possibly because of a read error. The CDR3 region has the DNA TGCAGCGCTTACGGGACAGGGGCGTCAGATACCCAGTATTTT. It specifies CSAYGTGASDTQYF. The chain employs TRBV29-1 and TRBJ2-3; 10 nucleotides agree with TRBD1. Germline CDR1 SQVTM, CDR2 ANQGSEA. The CDR3 runs 14 residues.

A word on this clonotype: Being one base from a much bigger clone, this may be a read error. The chain joins TRBV29-1 to TRBJ2-3; the D is unclear. Looked up from germline, CDR1 is SQVTM and CDR2 is ANQGSEA. The CDR3 covers 14 residues. The germline V and J ends were trimmed by 0 bases and 8 bases, with 15 bases remaining between them. The CDR3 spells CSVEEGVGTSTQYF. Here the CDR3 DNA reads TGCAGCGTTGAAGAAGGAGTAGGCACAAGTACGCAGTATTTT.

About this clonotype itself: Compared with germline, one end of the junction differs, possibly owing to a read error. This chain links TRBV6-5 with TRBJ2-1, with a possible D match to TRBD1 (8 bases). Germline CDR1 reads MNHEY; CDR2 reads SVGAGI. The CDR3 sequence is 14 residues long. CDR3 coding DNA: TGTGTCAGCAGTACCGGACAGGGAGGGAATAAGCAGTTCTTC. It encodes CVSSTGQGGNKQFF.

A note on this clonotype: This CDR3 is missing its conserved last phenylalanine or tryptophan, likely due to a read error. Because the CDR3's place on the DNA is in doubt, the DNA is left out and the CDR3 is given as listed by TCRdb. The CDR3 protein is CASSYDGRTSGIYEQYI. The chain recombines TRBV6-2 or TRBV6-3 with TRBJ2-7; TRBD2 is the table's D call, not checked against the DNA. The CDR3 length equals 17 residues, ends included. Germline lookup yields CDR1 MNHEY and CDR2 SVGEGT.

In the case of this clonotype: The junction departs from the called germline gene at one end, perhaps through a read error. The rearrangement joins TRBV11-1 to TRBJ2-3; D is possibly TRBD2 (5 bases). The CDR3 totals 15 residues. Looked up from germline, CDR1 is SGHAT and CDR2 is FQDESV (reference sequence). CDR3 nucleotides: TGTACCAGTAGTTTGCCGAGGGAGAGCACAGATGCGCAGTATTTT. It codes for CTSSLPRESTDAQYF.

Details on this clonotype: One junction end does not reproduce the germline sequence, and a read error may be involved. The chain employs TRBV6-5 and TRBJ2-1, with 9 bases that match TRBD1. The CDR3 consists of 15 residues. In germline, CDR1 is MNHEY, CDR2 SVGAGI. CDR3 loop: CAISPGTGWGDEQFF. DNA for the CDR3: TGTGCCATCAGTCCCGGGACAGGGTGGGGAGATGAGCAGTTCTTC.

In regard to this clonotype: A much larger clone lies one base from this, so it may be a read error. The chain has TRBV5-1 and TRBJ2-1; 13 bases line up with TRBD2. Germline V lookup: CDR1 SGHRS, CDR2 YFSETQ. This CDR3 has 15 residues. This CDR3 reads CACSLRLAGGGEQFF. The CDR3 nucleotides read TGCGCCTGCAGCCTAAGACTAGCGGGAGGAGGAGAGCAGTTCTTC.

There are a few counts of this clonotype. A much larger clone lies one base from this, so it may be a read error. The CDR3 loop reads CAWSVGDSSYSEQFF. In nucleotides, the CDR3 is TGTGCCTGGAGTGTAGGCGATAGCTCCTACAGTGAGCAGTTCTTC. This sequence joins TRBV30 and TRBJ2-1; no reliable D call. The germline gives CDR1 GTSNPN, CDR2 SVGIG (reference sequence). The CDR3 spans 15 residues.

A word on this clonotype: This may arise from a read error, as a much more abundant clone is one base away. The J gene is TRBJ2-4, the V gene TRBV11-2; TRBD2 might be the D (5 bases). CDR1 and CDR2 (germline): SGHAT, FQNNGV. CDR3 length: 13 residues. The CDR3 is CSSSLESKNIQYF. CDR3 coding DNA: TGTAGCAGTTCACTAGAGTCCAAAAACATTCAGTACTTC.

This clonotype was recorded a few times. The J gene is TRBJ2-1, the V gene TRBV9, with a weak D call TRBD2 (6 bases). Germline V gene data show CDR1 as SGDLS and CDR2 as YYNGEE. The V and J ends lost 1 base and 6 bases respectively, with 14 bases between them. The CDR3 is made up of 15 amino acids. The CDR3, as DNA: TGTGCCAGCAGCGTATCCGGACTAACCTTCAATGAGCAGTTCTTC. Translation: CASSVSGLTFNEQFF.

In this sample, this clonotype turned up a few times. The chain couples TRBV12-3 or TRBV12-4 to TRBJ2-1; 9 bases line up with TRBD1. There are 13 residues in the CDR3. After removal of 0 bases from V and 12 bases from J, the junction contained 3 bases not matched to a gene. CDR3 sequence: CASSLAQDRGQFF. CDR3 in DNA: TGTGCCAGCAGTTTAGCCCAGGACAGGGGGCAGTTCTTC.

The chain has TRBV10-2 and TRBJ1-1; tentative D call: TRBD1 (5 bases). Germline V gives CDR1 WSHSY, CDR2 SAAADI. The CDR3 totals 14 residues. The CDR3 DNA reads TGCGCTAGCGGGGGTCAGCATTTGGACACTGAAGCTTTCTTT. This translates into CASGGQHLDTEAFF.